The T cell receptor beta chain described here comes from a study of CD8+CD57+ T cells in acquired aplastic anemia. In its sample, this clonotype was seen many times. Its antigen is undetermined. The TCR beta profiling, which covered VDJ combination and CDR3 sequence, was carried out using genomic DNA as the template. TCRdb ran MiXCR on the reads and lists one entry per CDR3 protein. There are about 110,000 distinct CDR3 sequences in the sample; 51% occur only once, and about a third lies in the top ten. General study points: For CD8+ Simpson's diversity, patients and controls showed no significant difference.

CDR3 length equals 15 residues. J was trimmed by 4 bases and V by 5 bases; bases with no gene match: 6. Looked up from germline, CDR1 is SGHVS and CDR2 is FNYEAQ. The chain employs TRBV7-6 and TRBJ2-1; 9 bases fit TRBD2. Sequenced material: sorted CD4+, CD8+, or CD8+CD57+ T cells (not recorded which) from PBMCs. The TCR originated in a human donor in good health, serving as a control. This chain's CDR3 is CASSLTAGGYNEQFF. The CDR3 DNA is TGTGCCAGCAGCCTCACAGCGGGGGGTTACAATGAGCAGTTCTTC.